The 10 T cell receptor beta chains in this list originate from one sample, sequenced in a study of cytomegalovirus exposure and HLA in healthy donors. Only in-frame clones appear in the TCRdb table, and some are missing; sequencing was by immunoSEQ multiplex PCR. In the table there are about 220,000 clones, approximately 90% of which are singletons. The sequenced material came from PBMCs. Receptors were obtained from a woman between 18 and 29 years old in good health and CMV-seronegative.

J is TRBJ1-2 and V is TRBV6-1, with 8 bases aligning to TRBD1. J was trimmed by 1 base and V by 6 bases; bases with no gene match: 7. This CDR3 comprises 15 residues. Germline CDR1 is MNHNS and CDR2 is SASEGT. The CDR3 region has the DNA TGTGCCAGCAGGGAGGACAGGGCGCTTAACTATGGCTACACCTTC. This encodes CASREDRALNYGYTF.

The chain is built from TRBV14 and TRBJ1-1; D unclear. CDR3 length: 15 amino acids. CDR1 is SGHDN, CDR2 FVKESK, per germline. V lost 1 base, J lost 5 bases, and 14 bases lay in between. The CDR3 DNA sequence: TGTGCCAGCAGCCAAGCGCCTGCCAAACGGACTGAAGCTTTCTTT. Translated, it gives CASSQAPAKRTEAFF.

The chain is built from TRBV29-1 and TRBJ1-1; D may be TRBD1 (5 bases). The V gene lost 5 bases and the J gene lost 7 bases, with 20 bases spanning the gap. The germline CDR1 and CDR2 sequences are SQVTM and ANQGSEA. The CDR3 extends over 14 amino acids. The CDR3 spells CSVFTEAGMGEAFF. The CDR3 DNA sequence: TGCAGCGTTTTCACGGAAGCAGGGATGGGTGAAGCTTTCTTT.

The chain combines TRBV7-2 with TRBJ1-2; TRBD1 matches 8 bases. V lost 1 base to trimming and J lost 4 bases; unmatched junction nucleotides: 2. CDR3 length equals 14 residues. The germline V gene encodes CDR1 SGHTA and CDR2 FQGNSA. CDR3 loop: CASSLVQGAYGYTF. CDR3 DNA sequence: TGTGCCAGCAGCTTAGTTCAGGGGGCCTATGGCTACACCTTC.

CDR3 loop: CSAEQGASTGELFF. The CDR3 bases are TGCAGCGCAGAACAGGGGGCGAGTACCGGGGAGCTGTTTTTT. V is TRBV29-1 and J is TRBJ2-2; 9 nucleotides match TRBD1. Trimming at V came to 7 bases and at J to 5 bases, leaving 8 bases not matched to a gene. Germline-derived CDR1 and CDR2 are SQVTM and ANQGSEA. There are 14 residues in the CDR3.

CDR3 DNA: TGCAGCGTTGAACGAGGGAAATTGAACAATGAGCAGTTCTTC. Residues: CSVERGKLNNEQFF. This chain connects TRBV29-1 to TRBJ2-1; a weak D match, TRBD2 (5 bases). Trimming removed 2 bases from V and 5 bases from J, with 13 bases in between. This CDR3 is 14 amino acids long. Germline lookup yields CDR1 SQVTM and CDR2 ANQGSEA.

With regard to this clone: The sample holds other DNA sequences that translate to the same CDR3. This rearrangement joins TRBV28 to TRBJ1-2; TRBD1 might be the D (5 bases). The germline V gene has CDR1 MDHEN and CDR2 SYDVKM. The V end lost 5 bases, the J end lost 4 bases, and 14 bases lay between the germline ends. The CDR3 is 14 residues long. This CDR3 reads CASSLSGGGYGYTF. The CDR3 DNA is TGTGCCAGCAGTCTATCGGGGGGTGGCTATGGCTACACCTTC.

The rearrangement joins TRBV18 to TRBJ1-2; 7 nucleotides line up with TRBD1. V lost 0 bases to trimming and J lost 7 bases; unmatched junction nucleotides: 17. The V gene's germline CDR1 is KGHSH and CDR2 LQKENI. The CDR3 runs 18 residues. The CDR3 bases are TGTGCCAGCTCACCACCTTCCGGCGCAGCAGGGGGAAAGACTGGCTACACCTTC. It is translated as CASSPPSGAAGGKTGYTF.

The chain combines TRBV19 with TRBJ1-1, with TRBD1 matching over 9 bases. This CDR3 comprises 15 residues. With 9 bases clipped from V and 5 bases from J, the junction kept 13 bases outside the gene matches. The V gene's germline CDR1 is LNHDA and CDR2 SQIVND (reference sequence). CDR3 DNA sequence: TGTGCCAGCCAGCCCGGGACAGGGTTGAGGACTGAAGCTTTCTTT. Residues: CASQPGTGLRTEAFF.

The J gene is TRBJ2-2, the V gene TRBV2, with 9 positions matching TRBD1. Germline loops: CDR1 SNHLY, CDR2 FYNNEI. V was pared by 6 bases and J by 3 bases, with 2 bases of the junction left unmatched. The CDR3 is 14 residues long. The CDR3, as DNA: TGTGCCAGCAGAGGGGACAGGGACACCGGGGAGCTGTTTTTT. Translating it yields CASRGDRDTGELFF.